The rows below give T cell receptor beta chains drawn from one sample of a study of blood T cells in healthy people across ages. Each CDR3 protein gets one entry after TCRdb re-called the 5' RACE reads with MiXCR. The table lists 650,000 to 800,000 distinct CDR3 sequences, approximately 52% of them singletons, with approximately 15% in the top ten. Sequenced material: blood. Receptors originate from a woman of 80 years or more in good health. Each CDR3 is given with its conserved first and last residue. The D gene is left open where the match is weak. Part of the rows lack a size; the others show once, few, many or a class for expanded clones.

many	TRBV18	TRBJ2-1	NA	CASSPSRGSLNEQFF	TGTGCCAGCTCACCTTCTCGAGGGTCCCTTAATGAGCAGTTCTTC
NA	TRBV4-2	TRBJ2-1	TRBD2	CASPGGRSYNEQFF	TGTGCCAGCCCGGGCGGGAGGAGCTACAATGAGCAGTTCTTC
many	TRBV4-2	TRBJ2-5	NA	CASSQGSGEETQYF	TGTGCCAGCAGCCAAGGATCCGGGGAAGAGACCCAGTACTTC
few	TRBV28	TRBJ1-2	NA	CASSSFPSVGYTF	TGTGCCAGCAGTTCCTTCCCGTCCGTAGGCTACACCTTC
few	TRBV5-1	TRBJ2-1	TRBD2	CASSLASGGDEQFF	TGCGCCAGCAGCTTGGCGAGCGGGGGAGACGAGCAGTTCTTC
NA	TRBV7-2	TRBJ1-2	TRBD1	CASSLTGTGGYGYTF	TGTGCCAGCAGCTTGACCGGGACAGGGGGCTATGGCTACACCTTC
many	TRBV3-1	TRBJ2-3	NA	CASSRNLGGITDTQYF	TGTGCCAGCAGCCGGAATCTAGGTGGCATAACAGATACGCAGTATTTT
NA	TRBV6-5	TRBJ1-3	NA	CASASSGNTIYF	TGTGCCAGCGCCAGCTCTGGAAACACCATATATTTT
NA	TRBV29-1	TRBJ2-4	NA	CSVRLLAKNIQYF	TGCAGCGTTCGATTACTAGCCAAAAACATTCAGTACTTC
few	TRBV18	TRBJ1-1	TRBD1	CASSPNRGPMNTEAFF	TGTGCCAGCTCACCAAACAGGGGGCCCATGAACACTGAAGCTTTCTTT
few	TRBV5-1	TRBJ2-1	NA	CASSLGGARYNEQFF	TGCGCCAGCAGCTTGGGGGGAGCACGGTACAATGAGCAGTTCTTC
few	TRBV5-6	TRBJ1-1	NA	CASSLPDRGTEAFF	TGTGCCAGCAGCCTACCGGATCGAGGCACTGAAGCTTTCTTT
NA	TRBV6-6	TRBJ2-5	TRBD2	CASSLQAGAVSTQYF	TGTGCCAGCAGTCTCCAAGCGGGGGCGGTTTCGACCCAGTACTTC
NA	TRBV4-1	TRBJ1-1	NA	CASSQADRTEAFF	TGCGCCAGCAGCCAAGCAGACCGCACTGAAGCTTTCTTT
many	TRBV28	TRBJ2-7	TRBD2	CASITGASGRYEQYF	TGTGCCAGCATAACCGGGGCTAGCGGGAGATACGAGCAGTACTTC
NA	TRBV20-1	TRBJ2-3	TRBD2	CSADAGGERTDTQYF	TGCAGTGCGGACGCCGGGGGGGAGAGAACAGATACGCAGTATTTT
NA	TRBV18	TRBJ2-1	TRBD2	CASSPRLTSGSLDEQFF	TGTGCCAGCTCACCAAGGCTGACTAGCGGGAGTTTAGATGAGCAGTTCTTC
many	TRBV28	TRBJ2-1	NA	CASRRTTYNEQFF	TGTGCCAGCAGGCGAACTACCTACAATGAGCAGTTCTTC
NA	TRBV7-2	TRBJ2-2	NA	CASSLAYGLGGELFF	TGTGCCAGCAGCTTAGCGTACGGGCTGGGCGGGGAGCTGTTTTTT
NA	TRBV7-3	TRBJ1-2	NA	CASSLVDGGVGGYTF	TGTGCCAGCAGCTTAGTCGATGGGGGTGTTGGTGGCTACACCTTC
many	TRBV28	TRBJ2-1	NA	CASGARGEQFF	TGTGCCAGCGGAGCGCGAGGTGAGCAGTTCTTC
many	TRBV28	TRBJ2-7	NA	CASSLFGGAHEQYF	TGTGCCAGCAGTTTATTCGGAGGGGCGCACGAGCAGTACTTC
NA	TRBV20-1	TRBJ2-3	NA	CSARHRADTQYF	TGCAGTGCTAGACACAGGGCAGATACGCAGTATTTT